This T cell receptor beta chain was recovered during a study of cytomegalovirus exposure and HLA in healthy donors. The study, taken as a whole, reports: Presence/absence analyses treated sequencing depth as roughly uniform across donors.

Comments on this clone: The antigen is unknown.

V shed 5 bases and J shed 9 bases, with 20 bases lying between them. The V gene's germline CDR1 is PRHDT and CDR2 FYEKMQ (reference sequence). The CDR3 runs 16 residues. Primers included in the PCR were 60 Vbeta and 13 Jbeta primers. Clones were read by immunoSEQ multiplex PCR, and TCRdb kept only the in-frame ones, dropping some. The sample lists about 130,000 clones, around 78% occurring once. The sample comprised PBMCs. This receptor was taken from a man aged 40-49 years in good health and CMV-seronegative. This rearrangement joins TRBV13 to TRBJ1-6, with D possibly matching TRBD1 (6 bases). As DNA, the CDR3 is TGTGCCAGCAGCATCACCCCCGGGACATTTGGTTCACCCCTCCACTTT. It encodes CASSITPGTFGSPLHF.